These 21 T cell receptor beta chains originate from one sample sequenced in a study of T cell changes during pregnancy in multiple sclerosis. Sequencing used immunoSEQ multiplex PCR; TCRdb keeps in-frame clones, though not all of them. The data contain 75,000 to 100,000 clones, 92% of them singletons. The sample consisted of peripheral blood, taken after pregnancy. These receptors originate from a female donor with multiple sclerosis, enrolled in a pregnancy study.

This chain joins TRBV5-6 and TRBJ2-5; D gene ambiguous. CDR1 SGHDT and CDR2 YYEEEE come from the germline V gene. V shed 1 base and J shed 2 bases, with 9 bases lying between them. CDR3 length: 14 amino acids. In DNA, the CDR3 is TGTGCCAGCAGCTTGCTACAGCTTCAAGAGACCCAGTACTTC. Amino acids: CASSLLQLQETQYF.

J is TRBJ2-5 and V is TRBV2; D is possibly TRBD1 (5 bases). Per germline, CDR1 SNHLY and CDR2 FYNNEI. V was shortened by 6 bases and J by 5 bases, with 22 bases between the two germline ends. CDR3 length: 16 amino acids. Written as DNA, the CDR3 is TGTGCCAGCAGCCCGCCCGCCCCAGGGTTTGGGGAGACCCAGTACTTC. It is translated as CASSPPAPGFGETQYF. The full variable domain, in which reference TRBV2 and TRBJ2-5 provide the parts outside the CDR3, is EPEVTQTPSHQVTQMGQEVILRCVPISNHLYFYWYRQILGQKVEFLVSFYNNEISEKSEIFDDQFSVERPDGSNFTLKIRSTKLEDSAMYFCASSPPAPGFGETQYFGPGTRLLVL.

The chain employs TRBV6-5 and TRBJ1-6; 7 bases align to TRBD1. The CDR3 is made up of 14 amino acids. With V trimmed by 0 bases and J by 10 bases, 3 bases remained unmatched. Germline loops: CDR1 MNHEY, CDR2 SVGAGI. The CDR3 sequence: CASSYSGTASPLHF. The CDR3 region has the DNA TGTGCCAGCAGTTACTCCGGGACAGCATCACCCCTCCACTTT.

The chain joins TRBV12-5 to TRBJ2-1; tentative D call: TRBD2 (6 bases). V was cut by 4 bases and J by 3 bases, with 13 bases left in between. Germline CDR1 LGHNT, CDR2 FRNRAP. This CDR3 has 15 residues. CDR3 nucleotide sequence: TGTGCTAGTGGTTCCCCTAGCGAGGACTACAATGAGCAGTTCTTC. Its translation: CASGSPSEDYNEQFF.

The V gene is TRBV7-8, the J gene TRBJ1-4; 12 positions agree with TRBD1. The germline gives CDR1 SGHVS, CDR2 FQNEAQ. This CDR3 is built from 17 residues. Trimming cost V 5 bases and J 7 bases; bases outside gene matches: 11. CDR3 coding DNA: TGTGCCAGCAGCCAAGTACGGGACAGGGGGCGCACTGAAAAACTGTTTTTT. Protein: CASSQVRDRGRTEKLFF.

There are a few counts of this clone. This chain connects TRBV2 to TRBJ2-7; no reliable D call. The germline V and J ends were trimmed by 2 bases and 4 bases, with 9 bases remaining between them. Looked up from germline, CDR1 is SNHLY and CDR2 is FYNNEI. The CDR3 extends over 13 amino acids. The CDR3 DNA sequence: TGTGCCAGCAGTGAACCTTTTTTGTACGAGCAGTACTTC. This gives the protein CASSEPFLYEQYF.

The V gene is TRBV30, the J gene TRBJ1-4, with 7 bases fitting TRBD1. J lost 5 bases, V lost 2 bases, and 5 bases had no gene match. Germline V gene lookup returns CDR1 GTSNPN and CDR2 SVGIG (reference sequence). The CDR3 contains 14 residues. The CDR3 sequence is CAWSLGGINEKLFF. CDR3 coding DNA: TGTGCCTGGAGTTTAGGGGGCATCAATGAAAAACTGTTTTTT.

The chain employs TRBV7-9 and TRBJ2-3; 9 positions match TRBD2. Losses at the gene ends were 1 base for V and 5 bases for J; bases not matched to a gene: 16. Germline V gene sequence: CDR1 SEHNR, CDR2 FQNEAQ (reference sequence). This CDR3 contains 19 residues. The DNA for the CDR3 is TGTGCCAGCAGCTTAGAATTGCGGGAGGGCCTGGTCGGTGTAGATACGCAGTATTTT. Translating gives CASSLELREGLVGVDTQYF. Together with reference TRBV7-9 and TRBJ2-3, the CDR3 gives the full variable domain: DTGVSQNPRHKITKRGQNVTFRCDPISEHNRLYWYRQTLGQGPEFLTYFQNEAQLEKSRLLSDRFSAERPKGSFSTLEIQRTEQGDSAMYLCASSLELREGLVGVDTQYFGPGTRLTVL.

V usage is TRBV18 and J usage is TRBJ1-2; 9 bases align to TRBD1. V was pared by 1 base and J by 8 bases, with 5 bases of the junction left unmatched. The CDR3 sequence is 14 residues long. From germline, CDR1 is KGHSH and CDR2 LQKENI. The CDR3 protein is CASSPQDRGAGYTF. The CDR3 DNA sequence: TGTGCCAGCTCACCACAGGACAGGGGAGCCGGCTACACCTTC.

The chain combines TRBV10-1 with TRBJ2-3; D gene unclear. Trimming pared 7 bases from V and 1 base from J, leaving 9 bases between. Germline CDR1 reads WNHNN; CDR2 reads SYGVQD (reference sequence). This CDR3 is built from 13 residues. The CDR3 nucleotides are TGCGCCAGCAATAGACTCCGCACAGATACGCAGTATTTT. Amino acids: CASNRLRTDTQYF.

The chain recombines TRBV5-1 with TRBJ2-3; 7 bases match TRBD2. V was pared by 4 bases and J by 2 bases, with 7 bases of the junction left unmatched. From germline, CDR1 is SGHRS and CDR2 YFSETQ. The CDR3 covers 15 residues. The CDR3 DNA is TGCGCCAGCAGCCCTTTGGCGGGGGTCACAGATACGCAGTATTTT. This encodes CASSPLAGVTDTQYF.

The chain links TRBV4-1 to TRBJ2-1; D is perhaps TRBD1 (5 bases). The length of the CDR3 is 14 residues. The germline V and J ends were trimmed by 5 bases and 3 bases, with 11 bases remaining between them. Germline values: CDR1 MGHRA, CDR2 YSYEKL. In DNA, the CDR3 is TGCGCCAGCAGCTTGCAGGGCGGCTACAATGAGCAGTTCTTC. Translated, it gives CASSLQGGYNEQFF.

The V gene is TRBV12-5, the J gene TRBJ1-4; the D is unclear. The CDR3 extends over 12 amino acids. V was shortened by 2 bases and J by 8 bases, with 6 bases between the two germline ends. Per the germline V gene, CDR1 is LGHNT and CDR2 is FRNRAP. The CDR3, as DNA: TGTGCTAGTGGTTTGTCCGGGGAAAAACTGTTTTTT. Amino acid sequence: CASGLSGEKLFF.

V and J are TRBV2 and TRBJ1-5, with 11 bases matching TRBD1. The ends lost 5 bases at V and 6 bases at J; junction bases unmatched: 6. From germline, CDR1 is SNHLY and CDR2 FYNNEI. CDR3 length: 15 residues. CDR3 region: CASSMDRGRAQPQHF. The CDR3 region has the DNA TGTGCCAGCAGTATGGACAGGGGGCGAGCTCAGCCCCAGCATTTT. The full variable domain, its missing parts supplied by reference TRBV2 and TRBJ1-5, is EPEVTQTPSHQVTQMGQEVILRCVPISNHLYFYWYRQILGQKVEFLVSFYNNEISEKSEIFDDQFSVERPDGSNFTLKIRSTKLEDSAMYFCASSMDRGRAQPQHFGDGTRLSIL.

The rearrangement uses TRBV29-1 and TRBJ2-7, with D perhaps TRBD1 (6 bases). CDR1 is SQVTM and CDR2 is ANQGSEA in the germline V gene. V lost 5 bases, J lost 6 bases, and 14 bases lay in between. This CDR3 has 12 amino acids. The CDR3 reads CSVRQGSSEQYF. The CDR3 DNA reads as TGCAGCGTTAGGCAGGGGTCTTCCGAGCAGTACTTC.

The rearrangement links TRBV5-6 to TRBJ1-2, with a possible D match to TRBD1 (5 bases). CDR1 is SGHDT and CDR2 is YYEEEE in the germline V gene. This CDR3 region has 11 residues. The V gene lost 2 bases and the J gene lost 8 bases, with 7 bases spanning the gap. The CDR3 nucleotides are TGTGCCAGCAGCTTCGGGGGGGGCTACACCTTC. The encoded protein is CASSFGGGYTF.

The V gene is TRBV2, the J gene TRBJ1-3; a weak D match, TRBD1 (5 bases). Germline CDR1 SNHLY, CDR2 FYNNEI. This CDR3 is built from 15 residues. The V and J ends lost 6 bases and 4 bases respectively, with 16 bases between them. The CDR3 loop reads CASSEDTAGGNTIYF. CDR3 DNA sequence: TGTGCCAGCAGCGAGGACACGGCAGGGGGAAACACCATATATTTT.

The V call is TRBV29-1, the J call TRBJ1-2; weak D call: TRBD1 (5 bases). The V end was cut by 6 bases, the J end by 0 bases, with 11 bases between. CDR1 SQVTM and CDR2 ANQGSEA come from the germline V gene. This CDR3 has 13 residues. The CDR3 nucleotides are TGCAGCGTAACAGGAATTTCTAACTATGGCTACACCTTC. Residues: CSVTGISNYGYTF.

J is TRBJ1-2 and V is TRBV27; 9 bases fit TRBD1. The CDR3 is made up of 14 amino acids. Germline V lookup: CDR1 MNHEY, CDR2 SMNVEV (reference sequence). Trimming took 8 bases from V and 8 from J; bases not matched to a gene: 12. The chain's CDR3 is CASFAPGTGQGYTF. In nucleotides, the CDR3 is TGTGCCAGCTTTGCCCCCGGGACAGGGCAGGGCTACACCTTC.

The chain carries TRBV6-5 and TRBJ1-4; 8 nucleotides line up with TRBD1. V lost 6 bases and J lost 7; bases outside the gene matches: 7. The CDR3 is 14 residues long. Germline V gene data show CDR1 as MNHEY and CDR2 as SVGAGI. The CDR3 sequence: CASSLTGVGEKLFF. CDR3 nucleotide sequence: TGTGCCAGCAGCTTGACAGGGGTCGGTGAAAAACTGTTTTTT.

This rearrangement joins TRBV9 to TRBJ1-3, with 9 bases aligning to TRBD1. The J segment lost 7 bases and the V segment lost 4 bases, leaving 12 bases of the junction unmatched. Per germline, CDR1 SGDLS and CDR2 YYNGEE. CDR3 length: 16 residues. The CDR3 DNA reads TGTGCCAGCAGCCAGCAAACCGGGACAGGGAGTAACACCATATATTTT. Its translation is CASSQQTGTGSNTIYF.